This T cell receptor beta chain was sequenced in a study of identical twins. Notes on the study in general: It was cross-sectional statistical analysis, not following the same donors, that the conclusions relied on. For out-of-frame alpha sequences shared by twins, low generation probability was in excess.

Each cDNA held unique molecular identifiers, and template switching gave it a universal primer site. Via MiXCR, TCRdb re-called the 5' RACE reads, giving one row per CDR3 protein. The sample gives around 250,000 distinct CDR3 sequences, about 12% of which show up once; under 4.5% is in the top ten. Per germline, CDR1 SQVTM and CDR2 ANQGSEA. CDR3 size: 12 residues. Deletions cut 4 bases from V and 2 bases from J, with 8 bases between. This clonotype appeared a few times. The antigen is unknown. The same sample was also used in a study of yellow fever vaccine responses in identical twins.

Sequencing was carried out using memory (CD45RO+) T cells sorted from blood. The chain is built from TRBV29-1 and TRBJ1-2; D is unresolved. The sequence derives from a woman under 30 in good health. CDR3 nucleotide sequence: TGCAGCGTTGCTGCAGGCAACTATGGCTACACCTTC. Its translation is CSVAAGNYGYTF. The whole variable domain, filled in from reference TRBV29-1 and TRBJ1-2, reads SAVISQKPSRDICQRGTSLTIQCQVDSQVTMMFWYRQQPGQSLTLIATANQGSEATYESGFVIDKFPISRPNLTFSTLTVSNMSPEDSSIYLCSVAAGNYGYTFGSGTRLTVV.